These 25 T cell receptor beta chains originate from one sample sequenced in a study of shared clonotypes between healthy human individuals. Data came from immunoSEQ multiplex PCR; TCRdb stores just in-frame clones and leaves some out. The data show about 610,000 clones, 95% to 96% seen once. Naive-designated CD8 cells lacked CD45RO, were positively enriched for CCR7, and omitted terminally differentiated effector memory CD45RA+ cells. Sequenced: naive CD8+ T cells sorted from blood. The receptors were gathered from a woman younger than 45 in good health.

CDR3 sequence reads: CASSMASGRPSYNEQFF. CDR3 coding DNA: TGTGCCAGTAGTATGGCTAGCGGGAGGCCCTCCTACAATGAGCAGTTCTTC. The chain combines TRBV19 with TRBJ2-1, with 11 bases matching TRBD2. V lost 3 bases to trimming and J lost 0 bases; unmatched junction nucleotides: 4. Germline-derived CDR1 and CDR2 are LNHDA and SQIVND (reference sequence). This CDR3 comprises 17 residues.

This chain uses TRBV7-9 with TRBJ1-3; D is unclear. Germline values: CDR1 SEHNR, CDR2 FQNEAQ (reference sequence). The CDR3 loop spans 15 amino acids. V lost 0 bases and J lost 5, with 11 bases in between. The CDR3 is CASSLAVGLRNTIYF. Written as DNA, the CDR3 is TGTGCCAGCAGCTTAGCGGTGGGTTTGCGAAACACCATATATTTT.

The chain employs TRBV30 and TRBJ2-3; maybe TRBD2 (5 bases). The CDR3 spans 15 residues. The germline V gene encodes CDR1 GTSNPN and CDR2 SVGIG (reference sequence). Trimming left V 6 bases short and J 2 bases short, with 18 bases between. The CDR3 DNA reads as TGTGCCTGCACGAAAACTAGTTCCCCCACAGATACGCAGTATTTT. This encodes CACTKTSSPTDTQYF.

V gene TRBV11-2 combines with J gene TRBJ2-7; possible D gene TRBD1, 5 bases. Trimming took off 1 base at V and 2 bases at J, with 9 bases between the two ends. The germline V gene has CDR1 SGHAT and CDR2 FQNNGV. The CDR3 runs to 14 residues. This CDR3 reads CASSLGQGPYEQYF. The CDR3 nucleotides read TGTGCCAGCAGCTTAGGTCAGGGTCCCTACGAGCAGTACTTC.

The V and J genes are TRBV5-4 and TRBJ2-2; a possible D gene is TRBD1 (6 bases). Deletions cut 2 bases from V and 1 base from J, with 9 bases between. This CDR3 is 15 amino acids long. Germline V lookup: CDR1 SGHNT, CDR2 YYREEE (reference sequence). The CDR3 coding sequence is TGTGCCAGCAGCTTCAGGGGCGGGAACACCGGGGAGCTGTTTTTT. Its protein is CASSFRGGNTGELFF.

In the case of this clone: At the DNA level, this CDR3 is encoded by other sequences in the same sample as well. The rearrangement joins TRBV27 to TRBJ2-7; D gene uncertain. The CDR3 is 13 amino acids. Germline V lookup: CDR1 MNHEY, CDR2 SMNVEV (reference sequence). The ends were cut back, 3 bases at V and 1 base at J, with 7 bases in the middle. Here the CDR3 DNA reads TGTGCCAGCAGTTTCGGCAGATCCTACGAGCAGTACTTC. Translating gives CASSFGRSYEQYF.

The chain couples TRBV5-1 to TRBJ1-1; the D is unclear. Germline V gene lookup returns CDR1 SGHRS and CDR2 YFSETQ. This CDR3 comprises 15 residues. The V and J ends lost 1 base and 1 base respectively, with 11 bases between them. The CDR3 DNA sequence: TGCGCCAGCAGCTTGTGGGAGGGCCCGAACACTGAAGCTTTCTTT. Translated: CASSLWEGPNTEAFF.

This rearrangement joins TRBV30 to TRBJ2-7, with D tentatively TRBD1 or TRBD2 (5 bases each). CDR1 and CDR2 from the germline V gene are GTSNPN and SVGIG (reference sequence). The CDR3 has 13 amino acids. Trimming removed 5 bases from V and 4 bases from J, with 15 bases in between. CDR3 residues: CAWSDGTTYEQYF. CDR3 bases: TGTGCCTGGTCGGACGGGACCACTTACGAGCAGTACTTC.

The chain combines TRBV15 with TRBJ1-5; 9 bases are a match to TRBD1. Per the germline V gene, CDR1 is LNHNV and CDR2 is YYDKDF (reference sequence). The length of the CDR3 is 15 residues. The ends lost 6 bases at V and 6 bases at J; junction bases unmatched: 9. CDR3 DNA sequence: TGTGCCACCAGAGAAGACAGGGGGGGACTTCAGCCCCAGCATTTT. Translating gives CATREDRGGLQPQHF.

The chain couples TRBV6-5 to TRBJ1-1, with D unresolved. The germline CDR1 and CDR2 sequences are MNHEY and SVGAGI. This CDR3 has 11 amino acids. Between the trimmed V and J ends, which lost 7 bases and 4 bases, there was a span of 7 bases. Here the CDR3 reads CASMHPTEAFF. CDR3 DNA: TGTGCCAGCATGCACCCCACTGAAGCTTTCTTT.

The chain has TRBV19 and TRBJ2-1; D remains ambiguous. Between the trimmed V and J ends, which lost 3 bases and 4 bases, there was a span of 7 bases. This CDR3 is built from 13 residues. The germline CDR1 and CDR2 sequences are LNHDA and SQIVND (reference sequence). The CDR3: CASSIDPYNEQFF. The CDR3, as DNA: TGTGCCAGTAGTATCGATCCGTACAATGAGCAGTTCTTC.

The chain links TRBV15 to TRBJ2-7; 7 nucleotides line up with TRBD1. There are 13 residues in the CDR3. Trimming removed 3 bases from V and 4 bases from J; junction bases left unmatched: 3. Germline-derived CDR1 and CDR2 are LNHNV and YYDKDF (reference sequence). The CDR3 DNA is TGTGCCACCAGCAGGGACAGGAATTACGAGCAGTACTTC. Its translation is CATSRDRNYEQYF.

V and J are TRBV7-2 and TRBJ2-3, with 8 bases aligning to TRBD2. The V gene's germline CDR1 is SGHTA and CDR2 FQGNSA. Trimming took 2 bases from V and 1 from J; bases not matched to a gene: 2. The CDR3 runs to 15 residues. CDR3 coding DNA: TGTGCCAGCAGCTTATTGACTAGCGGCACAGATACGCAGTATTTT. It is translated as CASSLLTSGTDTQYF.

The chain combines TRBV7-2 with TRBJ2-7; D is undetermined. The V end lost 4 bases, the J end lost 0 bases, and 22 bases lay between the germline ends. Germline CDR1 and CDR2: SGHTA and FQGNSA. The CDR3 is 18 residues long. As DNA, the CDR3 is TGTGCCAGCAGCTCGCCGACCCCGCGAGCGCCTAGCTCCTACGAGCAGTACTTC. This gives the protein CASSSPTPRAPSSYEQYF. Full variable domain (remainder filled in from reference TRBV7-2 and TRBJ2-7): GAGVSQSPSNKVTEKGKDVELRCDPISGHTALYWYRQSLGQGLEFLIYFQGNSAPDKSGLPSDRFSAERTGGSVSTLTIQRTQQEDSAVYLCASSSPTPRAPSSYEQYFGPGTRLTVT.

DNA for the CDR3: TGTGCCAGCAGCTTACCGGGGTCTGAGCAGTTCTTC. Amino acids: CASSLPGSEQFF. The chain combines TRBV13 with TRBJ2-1; weak D call: TRBD2 (5 bases). Germline CDR1 and CDR2: PRHDT and FYEKMQ (reference sequence). CDR3 length: 12 amino acids. V dropped 2 bases and J dropped 9 bases, with 8 bases sitting between them.

The rearrangement joins TRBV7-9 to TRBJ2-1; either TRBD1 or TRBD2 may supply D (5 bases each). V lost 6 bases and J lost 9, with 9 bases in between. The CDR3 spans 11 residues. Germline CDR1 and CDR2: SEHNR and FQNEAQ (reference sequence). This CDR3 reads CASRLGTEQFF. DNA of the CDR3: TGTGCCAGCAGACTCGGGACTGAGCAGTTCTTC.

This chain links TRBV29-1 with TRBJ2-7, with D perhaps matching TRBD2 (6 bases). Germline V gene sequence: CDR1 SQVTM, CDR2 ANQGSEA. V dropped 5 bases and J dropped 0 bases, with 14 bases sitting between them. This CDR3 is 14 amino acids long. This chain's CDR3 is CSVIWASASYEQYF. DNA for the CDR3: TGCAGCGTTATTTGGGCTAGCGCCTCCTACGAGCAGTACTTC.

The gene calls are TRBV28 and TRBJ2-1, with a possible D match to TRBD1 (5 bases). CDR3 length equals 14 residues. The germline gives CDR1 MDHEN, CDR2 SYDVKM. Deletions cut 2 bases from V and 3 bases from J, with 8 bases between. CDR3 coding DNA: TGTGCCAGCAGTTTACAGGGAAACTACAATGAGCAGTTCTTC. Amino acid sequence: CASSLQGNYNEQFF.

The rearrangement links TRBV5-4 to TRBJ2-7, with 10 bases that match TRBD2. V was pared by 4 bases and J by 1 base, with 2 bases of the junction left unmatched. Germline V gives CDR1 SGHNT, CDR2 YYREEE (reference sequence). The length of the CDR3 is 14 residues. In DNA, the CDR3 is TGTGCCAGCAGCAGGGGACTAGCGTCCTACGAGCAGTACTTC. Translation: CASSRGLASYEQYF.

The chain uses TRBV20-1 and TRBJ2-1, with D uncertain. With 0 bases removed from V and 11 bases from J, the gap between germline ends came to 8 bases. This CDR3 has 11 amino acids. CDR1 DFQATT and CDR2 SNEGSKA come from the germline V gene (reference sequence). This CDR3 reads CSARDWEQQFF. CDR3 nucleotides: TGCAGTGCTAGAGATTGGGAACAGCAGTTCTTC.

This chain uses TRBV30 with TRBJ2-2, with D perhaps TRBD1 (6 bases). V lost 7 bases, J lost 4 bases, and 16 bases lay in between. Germline V CDR1 and CDR2: GTSNPN, SVGIG (reference sequence). The CDR3 is 14 amino acids. The CDR3 DNA is TGTGCCTACACGGATGAACAGGGCACCGGGGAGCTGTTTTTT. Translated, it gives CAYTDEQGTGELFF.

V is TRBV19 and J is TRBJ2-7, with D tentatively TRBD1 (5 bases). The CDR3 runs 15 residues. From germline, CDR1 is LNHDA and CDR2 SQIVND (reference sequence). V lost 5 bases and J 2 bases, leaving 16 bases between the germline ends. The CDR3 nucleotides read TGTGCCAGTAGTGTTACAGGAGACGCTGCCTACGAGCAGTACTTC. Translating it yields CASSVTGDAAYEQYF.

The chain links TRBV2 to TRBJ1-2; TRBD1 might be the D (6 bases). The V gene lost 7 bases and the J gene lost 4 bases, with 10 bases spanning the gap. Germline V gives CDR1 SNHLY, CDR2 FYNNEI. The CDR3 spans 12 residues. CDR3 sequence reads: CASTGGSYGYTF. The CDR3 region has the DNA TGTGCCAGCACGGGGGGCAGCTATGGCTACACCTTC.

The chain recombines TRBV30 with TRBJ2-7, with 12 nucleotides matching TRBD2. With 1 base clipped from V and 6 bases from J, the junction kept 4 bases outside the gene matches. CDR1 and CDR2 from the germline V gene are GTSNPN and SVGIG (reference sequence). The CDR3 totals 14 residues. The CDR3, as DNA: TGTGCCTGGAGTGGACTAGCGGGAGTTAGCGAGCAGTACTTC. Its translation is CAWSGLAGVSEQYF.

The rearrangement links TRBV27 to TRBJ2-3; TRBD1 aligns across 9 bases. Germline values: CDR1 MNHEY, CDR2 SMNVEV (reference sequence). The CDR3 extends over 18 amino acids. V lost 5 bases to trimming and J lost 2 bases; unmatched junction nucleotides: 14. The CDR3 DNA reads TGTGCCAGCAGTGAAACTGGACAGGGGCCGACAACCACAGATACGCAGTATTTT. It is translated as CASSETGQGPTTTDTQYF.